The source of this T cell receptor (beta chain) is a study of OX40 agonist ivuxolimab in advanced cancers. Concerning this clone itself: The antigen is unknown.

Blood specimens came from baseline, cycle 4 day 1, and cycle 7 day 1. The CDR3 spans 15 residues. Germline V lookup: CDR1 MDHEN, CDR2 SYDVKM. The ends lost 6 bases at V and 7 bases at J; junction bases unmatched: 9. Measured with immunoSEQ multiplex PCR; TCRdb has only the in-frame clones, and not every one. The table lists 75,000 to 100,000 clones, approximately 86% of them singletons, with about 1.9% in the top ten. Study conclusions and caveats: At doses 0.1 to 3.0 mg/kg, CD4+ and CD8+ clones expanded. Researchers did not establish what antigens the expanded peripheral T cells target. Some patients without response likewise showed low normalized clonal expansion.

The source is an adult with an advanced solid tumor such as melanoma, head and neck, liver or kidney cancer. The V and J genes are TRBV28 and TRBJ2-1; TRBD1 matches 10 bases. This specimen was CD4+ or CD8+ T cells sorted from blood, taken in a trial of the OX40 agonist ivuxolimab. The CDR3 DNA reads TGTGCCAGCAGGGGACCGGGACAGGGGCGGAATGAGCAGTTCTTC. It yields the protein CASRGPGQGRNEQFF.